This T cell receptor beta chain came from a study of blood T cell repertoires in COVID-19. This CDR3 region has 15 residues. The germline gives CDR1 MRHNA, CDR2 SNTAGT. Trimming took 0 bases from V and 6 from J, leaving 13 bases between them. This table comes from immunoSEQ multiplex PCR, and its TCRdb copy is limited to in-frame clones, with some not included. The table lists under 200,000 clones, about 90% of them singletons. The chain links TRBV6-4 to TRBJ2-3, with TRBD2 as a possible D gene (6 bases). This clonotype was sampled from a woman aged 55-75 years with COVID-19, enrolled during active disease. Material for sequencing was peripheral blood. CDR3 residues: CASSDSEGALDTQYF. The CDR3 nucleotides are TGTGCCAGCAGTGACTCGGAGGGAGCTTTGGATACGCAGTATTTT.